The TCR beta chain under discussion was sequenced for a study of molecular identifiers for immune sequencing clone quantification. From its first to its last residue, the CDR3 has 14 amino acids. CDR1 SGHTA and CDR2 FQGNSA come from the germline V gene. Preparation of the bulk TCR libraries relied on previously described methods and listed TCR primers. TCRdb processed the PCR reads anew with MiXCR; each CDR3 protein has one entry. The sample gives about 100,000 distinct CDR3 sequences, approximately 22% of which show up once; approximately 0.99% is in the top ten. This clonotype was counted ten times or more. The antigen remains unidentified. The DNA is left out, because the CDR3 cannot be placed on it with certainty; the CDR3 is given as TCRdb lists it. Broader study findings: Clone sizes that are highly expanded could be underestimated when identical TCR molecules share a barcode.

The clonotype comes from a human donor in good health. Some libraries in this study had Jurkat cell RNA spiked in. J is TRBJ2-7 and V is TRBV7-2; the D call in the table, TRBD1, was not verified against the DNA. Material for sequencing was naive CD8+ T cells from blood, with Jurkat cell RNA spiked in. Described subset: FACS-sorted CD8+CD4-CCR7+CD45RA+ naive T cells. CDR3: CASSLGSGQGEQYF.